Below, 14 T cell receptor beta chains from the same sample are listed, as sequenced in a study of naive and memory T cell subsets. General study points: A few larger clonotypes appeared in naive repertoires, especially CD8, possibly memory cells re-expressing CD45RA.

Two oligonucleotides, mixed equimolar, formed the beta constant-region primer covering TRBC1 and TRBC2. Nested alpha and beta constant-region primers with the SP2 primer drove four PCR rounds on ligated cDNA. TCRdb recomputed calls from the UMI-ligation and nested PCR reads with MiXCR, one row per CDR3 protein. This sample yields 140,000 to 150,000 distinct CDR3 sequences, of which roughly 22% are seen a single time; 0.11% belongs to the top ten. The antigens for these receptors are not known. Sequenced: naive CD4+ T cells from blood. These receptors were obtained from a human donor in good health.

This clonotype was counted many times. The rearrangement uses TRBV29-1 and TRBJ2-7; 8 bases agree with TRBD1. The length of the CDR3 is 15 residues. CDR1 and CDR2 (germline): SQVTM, ANQGSEA. V lost 6 bases and J lost 3; bases outside the gene matches: 13. CDR3 nucleotide sequence: TGCAGCGTCCTTCAGGGGGCAGGTAGCGGCTACGAGCAGTACTTC. Protein product: CSVLQGAGSGYEQYF.

The V gene is TRBV4-3, the J gene TRBJ2-7, with 10 nucleotides matching TRBD1. Germline CDR1 LGHNA, CDR2 YSLEER. The V segment lost 3 bases and the J segment 11 bases; nucleotides outside the gene matches: 7. The CDR3 spans 13 residues. This CDR3 reads CASSQRTGGGEYF. The CDR3 bases are TGCGCCAGCAGCCAGAGGACAGGGGGAGGGGAGTACTTC.

V gene TRBV29-1 combines with J gene TRBJ1-5, with D possibly matching TRBD1 (6 bases). CDR3 length: 14 residues. CDR1 is SQVTM and CDR2 is ANQGSEA in the germline V gene. Trimming removed 7 bases from V and 0 bases from J, with 13 bases in between. The CDR3 DNA reads TGCAGCGAACGGACAGCTCTTAGCAATCAGCCCCAGCATTTT. It specifies CSERTALSNQPQHF.

This clonotype came up a few times. The chain joins TRBV7-2 to TRBJ1-5; 7 nucleotides agree with TRBD1. The germline CDR1 and CDR2 sequences are SGHTA and FQGNSA. V gave up 3 bases and J gave up 7 bases; unmatched junction bases: 3. The CDR3 is 13 residues long. CDR3 coding DNA: TGTGCCAGCAGCTTGACAGGGCGGCAGCCCCAGCATTTT. This translates into CASSLTGRQPQHF.

V and J are TRBV7-2 and TRBJ2-5; D is unclear. This CDR3 comprises 15 residues. V gave up 0 bases and J gave up 7 bases, with 15 bases separating them. Germline V CDR1 and CDR2: SGHTA, FQGNSA. The CDR3 nucleotides read TGTGCCAGCAGCTTAGCGCTACGGGCCGGCGGGACCCAGTACTTC. Amino acid sequence: CASSLALRAGGTQYF.

This clonotype has a handful of counts. This chain links TRBV7-2 with TRBJ2-7; 7 nucleotides align to TRBD2. V trimming: 1 base; J trimming: 6 bases; junction bases outside the gene matches: 6. Looked up from germline, CDR1 is SGHTA and CDR2 is FQGNSA. The CDR3 runs to 14 residues. The CDR3 region is CASSLVGGGVEQYF. The CDR3 DNA follows: TGTGCCAGCAGCTTAGTTGGGGGGGGGGTCGAGCAGTACTTC. The whole variable domain, filled in from reference TRBV7-2 and TRBJ2-7, reads GAGVSQSPSNKVTEKGKDVELRCDPISGHTALYWYRQSLGQGLEFLIYFQGNSAPDKSGLPSDRFSAERTGGSVSTLTIQRTQQEDSAVYLCASSLVGGGVEQYFGPGTRLTVT.

The chain joins TRBV20-1 to TRBJ1-1; D gene uncertain. CDR3 size: 11 residues. Between the trimmed V and J ends, which lost 5 bases and 1 base, there was a span of 5 bases. Per the germline V gene, CDR1 is DFQATT and CDR2 is SNEGSKA (reference sequence). The CDR3 protein is CSAETNTEAFF. The CDR3 nucleotides are TGCAGTGCTGAGACGAACACTGAAGCTTTCTTT.

This clonotype was seen only once. The chain recombines TRBV28 with TRBJ2-3; the D is unclear. The V end lost 3 bases, the J end lost 6 bases, and 19 bases lay between the germline ends. CDR1 and CDR2 (germline): MDHEN, SYDVKM. This CDR3 is built from 16 residues. CDR3 in amino acids: CASSFNEHVRRDTQYF. CDR3 nucleotides: TGTGCCAGCAGTTTTAATGAACATGTAAGGCGGGATACGCAGTATTTT. The variable domain in full, completed from reference TRBV28 and TRBJ2-3, reads DVKVTQSSRYLVKRTGEKVFLECVQDMDHENMFWYRQDPGLGLRLIYFSYDVKMKEKGDIPEGYSVSREKKERFSLILESASTNQTSMYLCASSFNEHVRRDTQYFGPGTRLTVL.

This sequence joins TRBV18 and TRBJ2-3; 7 bases fit TRBD1. The CDR3 is made up of 15 amino acids. J lost 1 base, V lost 4 bases, and 5 bases had no gene match. Per the germline V gene, CDR1 is KGHSH and CDR2 is LQKENI. The CDR3 sequence: CASSLRGQGTDTQYF. The CDR3 DNA follows: TGTGCCAGCTCACTTCGAGGACAGGGCACAGATACGCAGTATTTT.

The J gene is TRBJ1-1, the V gene TRBV6-5, with D perhaps matching TRBD1 (6 bases). CDR1 is MNHEY and CDR2 is SVGAGI in the germline V gene. CDR3 length equals 13 residues. The V gene lost 5 bases and the J gene lost 3 bases, with 10 bases spanning the gap. The CDR3: CASSGQSYTEAFF. The CDR3 coding sequence is TGTGCCAGCAGTGGACAGTCCTACACTGAAGCTTTCTTT.

In its sample, this clonotype was seen a few times. The chain couples TRBV28 to TRBJ2-7, with 10 bases aligning to TRBD2. V lost 7 bases to trimming and J lost 2 bases; unmatched junction nucleotides: 8. CDR3 length: 15 amino acids. Germline CDR1 reads MDHEN; CDR2 reads SYDVKM. This chain's CDR3 is CASTGRTSGAYEQYF. The DNA of the CDR3 is TGTGCCAGCACGGGGAGGACTAGCGGAGCCTACGAGCAGTACTTC.

The CDR3 DNA follows: TGTGCCATCAGTGTAGCGGGAGGGACAGATACGCAGTATTTT. Protein product: CAISVAGGTDTQYF. The V gene is TRBV10-3, the J gene TRBJ2-3, with 11 bases identical to TRBD2. The V gene end was trimmed by 4 bases and the J gene end by 3 bases; junction bases not matched to a gene: 0. The CDR3 length is 14 residues. Germline loops: CDR1 ENHRY, CDR2 SYGVKD.

The rearrangement joins TRBV6-1 to TRBJ2-7; 7 nucleotides match TRBD1. The V gene's germline CDR1 is MNHNS and CDR2 SASEGT. CDR3 size: 14 residues. The junction had 9 bases not matched to a gene; V was cut back by 4 bases and J by 6 bases. The chain's CDR3 is CASSGGTVGREQYF. The DNA of the CDR3 is TGTGCCAGCAGTGGGGGGACAGTAGGGCGCGAGCAGTACTTC.

CDR3: CASSGGGVVDTQYF. The DNA for the CDR3 is TGCGCCAGCAGCGGCGGGGGGGTAGTAGATACGCAGTATTTT. The V and J genes are TRBV5-1 and TRBJ2-3, with 9 bases aligning to TRBD2. This CDR3 has 14 amino acids. V shed 4 bases, J shed 5 bases, and the junction held 5 bases outside the gene matches. Germline-derived CDR1 and CDR2 are SGHRS and YFSETQ.